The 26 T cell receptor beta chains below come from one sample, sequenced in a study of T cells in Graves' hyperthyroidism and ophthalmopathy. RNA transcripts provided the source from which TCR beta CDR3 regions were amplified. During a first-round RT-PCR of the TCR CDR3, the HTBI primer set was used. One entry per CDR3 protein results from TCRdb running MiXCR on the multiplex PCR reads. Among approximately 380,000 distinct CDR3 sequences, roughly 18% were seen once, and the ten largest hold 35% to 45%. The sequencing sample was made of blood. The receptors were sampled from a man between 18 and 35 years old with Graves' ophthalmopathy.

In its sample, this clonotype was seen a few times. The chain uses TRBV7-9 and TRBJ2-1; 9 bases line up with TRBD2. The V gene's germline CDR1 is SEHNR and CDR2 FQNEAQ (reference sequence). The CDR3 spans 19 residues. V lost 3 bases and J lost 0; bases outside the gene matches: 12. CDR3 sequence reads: CASSLGGGALFSSYNEQFF. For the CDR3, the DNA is TGTGCCAGCAGCTTGGGCGGGGGGGCCCTTTTTAGCTCCTACAATGAGCAGTTCTTC. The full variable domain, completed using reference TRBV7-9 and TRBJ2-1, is DTGVSQNPRHKITKRGQNVTFRCDPISEHNRLYWYRQTLGQGPEFLTYFQNEAQLEKSRLLSDRFSAERPKGSFSTLEIQRTEQGDSAMYLCASSLGGGALFSSYNEQFFGPGTRLTVL.

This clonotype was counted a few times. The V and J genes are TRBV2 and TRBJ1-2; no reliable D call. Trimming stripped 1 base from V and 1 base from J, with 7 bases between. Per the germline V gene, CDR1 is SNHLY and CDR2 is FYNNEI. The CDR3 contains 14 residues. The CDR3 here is CASSEGRGNYGYTF. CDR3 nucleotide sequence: TGTGCCAGCAGTGAAGGGCGGGGTAACTATGGCTACACCTTC.

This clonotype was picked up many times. This chain's CDR3 is CASSRQGAATNEKLFF. CDR3 in DNA: TGTGCCAGCAGCCGACAGGGAGCCGCAACTAATGAAAAACTGTTTTTT. The V gene is TRBV7-2, the J gene TRBJ1-4; TRBD1 matches 7 bases. Germline lookup yields CDR1 SGHTA and CDR2 FQGNSA. Germline trimming cut 5 bases from V and 0 bases from J; bases unmatched to any gene: 6. The CDR3 is 16 amino acids.

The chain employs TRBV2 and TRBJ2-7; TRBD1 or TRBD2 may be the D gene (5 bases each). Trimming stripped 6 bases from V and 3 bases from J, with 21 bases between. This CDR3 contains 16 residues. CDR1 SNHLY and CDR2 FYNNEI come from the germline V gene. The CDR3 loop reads CASSQKSPGRIYEQYF. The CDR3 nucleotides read TGTGCCAGCAGCCAGAAATCTCCGGGACGGATCTACGAGCAGTACTTC.

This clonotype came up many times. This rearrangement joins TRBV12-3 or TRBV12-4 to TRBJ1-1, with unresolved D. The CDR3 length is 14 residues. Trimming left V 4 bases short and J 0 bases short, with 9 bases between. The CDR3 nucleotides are TGTGCCAGCAGTTGGGAGGGCTTGAACACTGAAGCTTTCTTT. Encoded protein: CASSWEGLNTEAFF.

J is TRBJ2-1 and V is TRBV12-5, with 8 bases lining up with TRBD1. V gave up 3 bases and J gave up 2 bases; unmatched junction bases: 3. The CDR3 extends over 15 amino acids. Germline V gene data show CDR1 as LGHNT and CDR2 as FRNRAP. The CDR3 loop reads CASGFGQGPYNEQFF. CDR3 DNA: TGTGCTAGTGGTTTTGGACAGGGTCCCTACAATGAGCAGTTCTTC.

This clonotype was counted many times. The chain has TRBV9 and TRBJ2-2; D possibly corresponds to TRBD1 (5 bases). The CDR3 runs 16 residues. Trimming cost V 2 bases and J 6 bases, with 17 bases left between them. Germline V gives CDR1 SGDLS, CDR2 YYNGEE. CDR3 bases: TGTGCCAGCAGCGTTGGCGATATTTGGGGCGCCGGGGAGCTGTTTTTT. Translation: CASSVGDIWGAGELFF.

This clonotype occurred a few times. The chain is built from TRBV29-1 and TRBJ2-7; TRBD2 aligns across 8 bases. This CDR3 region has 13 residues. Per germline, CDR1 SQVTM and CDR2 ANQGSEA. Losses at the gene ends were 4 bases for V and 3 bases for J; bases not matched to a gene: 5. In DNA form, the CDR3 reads TGCAGCGTTGGGCGGGGGGCGGTCTACGAGCAGTACTTC. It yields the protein CSVGRGAVYEQYF.

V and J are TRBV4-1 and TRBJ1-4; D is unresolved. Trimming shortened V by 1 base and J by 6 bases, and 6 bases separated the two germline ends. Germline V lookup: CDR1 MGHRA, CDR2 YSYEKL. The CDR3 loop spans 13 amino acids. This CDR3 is CASSQVTDEKLFF. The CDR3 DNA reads TGCGCCAGCAGCCAAGTGACCGATGAAAAACTGTTTTTT.

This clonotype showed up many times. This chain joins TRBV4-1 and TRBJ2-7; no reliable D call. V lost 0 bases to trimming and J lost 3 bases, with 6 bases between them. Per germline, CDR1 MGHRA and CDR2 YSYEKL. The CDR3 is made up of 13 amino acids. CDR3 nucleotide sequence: TGCGCCAGCAGCCAAGATAGAATCTACGAGCAGTACTTC. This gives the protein CASSQDRIYEQYF.

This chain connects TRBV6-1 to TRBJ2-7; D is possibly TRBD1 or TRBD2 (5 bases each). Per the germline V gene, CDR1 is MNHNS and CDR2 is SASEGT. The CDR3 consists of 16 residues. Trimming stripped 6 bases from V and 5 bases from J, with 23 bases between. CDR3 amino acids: CASSRRGGTSTDEQYF. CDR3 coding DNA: TGTGCCAGCAGCCGCCGTGGGGGAACCTCTACGGACGAGCAGTACTTC.

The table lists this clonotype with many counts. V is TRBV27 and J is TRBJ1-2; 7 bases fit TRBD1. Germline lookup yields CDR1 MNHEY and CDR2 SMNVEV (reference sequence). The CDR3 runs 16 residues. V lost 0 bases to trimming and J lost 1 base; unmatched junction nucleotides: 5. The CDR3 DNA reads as TGTGCCAGCAGTTTATCCGGGACAGTACTTAACTATGGCTACACCTTC. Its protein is CASSLSGTVLNYGYTF.

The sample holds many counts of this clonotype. CDR3 DNA: TGTGCCAGCAGCCCACAGACAGCTCCGGGCTTAGGCTACACCTTC. Amino acid sequence: CASSPQTAPGLGYTF. The chain employs TRBV11-2 and TRBJ1-2; maybe TRBD1 (5 bases). V lost 5 bases and J 8 bases, leaving 21 bases between the germline ends. The germline CDR1 and CDR2 sequences are SGHAT and FQNNGV. The CDR3 covers 15 residues. The full variable domain, completed using reference TRBV11-2 and TRBJ1-2, is EAGVAQSPRYKIIEKRQSVAFWCNPISGHATLYWYQQILGQGPKLLIQFQNNGVVDDSQLPKDRFSAERLKGVDSTLKIQPAKLEDSAVYLCASSPQTAPGLGYTFGSGTRLTVV.

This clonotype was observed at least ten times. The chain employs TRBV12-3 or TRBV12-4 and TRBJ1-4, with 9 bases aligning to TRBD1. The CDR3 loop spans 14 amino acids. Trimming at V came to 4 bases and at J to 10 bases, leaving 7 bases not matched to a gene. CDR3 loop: CASSYGTGHVKLFF. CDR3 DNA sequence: TGTGCCAGCAGTTACGGGACAGGGCACGTAAAACTGTTTTTT.

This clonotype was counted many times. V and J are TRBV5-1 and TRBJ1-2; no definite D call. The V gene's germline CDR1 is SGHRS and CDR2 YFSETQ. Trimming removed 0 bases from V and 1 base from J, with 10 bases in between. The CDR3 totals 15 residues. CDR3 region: CASSLGFENNYGYTF. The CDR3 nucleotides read TGCGCCAGCAGCTTGGGCTTCGAGAATAACTATGGCTACACCTTC.

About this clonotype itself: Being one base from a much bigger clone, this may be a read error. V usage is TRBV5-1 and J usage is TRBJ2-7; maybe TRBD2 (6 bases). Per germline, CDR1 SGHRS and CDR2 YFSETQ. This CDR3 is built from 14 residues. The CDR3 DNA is TGCCCCAGCAGCTTGGGGGAGGTGGGCCACGAGCAGTACTTC. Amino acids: CPSSLGEVGHEQYF.

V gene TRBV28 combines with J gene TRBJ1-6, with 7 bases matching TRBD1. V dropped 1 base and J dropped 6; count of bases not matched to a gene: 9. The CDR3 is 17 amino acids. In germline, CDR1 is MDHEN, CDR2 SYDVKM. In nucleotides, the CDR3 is TGTGCCAGCAGTTTATACCTGGACAGGAACTGTAATTCACCCCTCCACTTT. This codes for CASSLYLDRNCNSPLHF.

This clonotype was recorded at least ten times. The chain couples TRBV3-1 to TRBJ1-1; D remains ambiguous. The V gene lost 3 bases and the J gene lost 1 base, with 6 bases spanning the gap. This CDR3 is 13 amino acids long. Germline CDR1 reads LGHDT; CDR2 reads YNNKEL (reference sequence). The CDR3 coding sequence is TGTGCCAGCAGCCAGTATAAGAACACTGAAGCTTTCTTT. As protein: CASSQYKNTEAFF.

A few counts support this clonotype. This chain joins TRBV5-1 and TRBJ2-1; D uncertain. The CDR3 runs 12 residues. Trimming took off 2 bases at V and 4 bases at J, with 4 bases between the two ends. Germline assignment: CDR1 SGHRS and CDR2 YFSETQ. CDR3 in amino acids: CASSFAYNEQFF. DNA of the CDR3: TGCGCCAGCAGCTTCGCGTACAATGAGCAGTTCTTC.

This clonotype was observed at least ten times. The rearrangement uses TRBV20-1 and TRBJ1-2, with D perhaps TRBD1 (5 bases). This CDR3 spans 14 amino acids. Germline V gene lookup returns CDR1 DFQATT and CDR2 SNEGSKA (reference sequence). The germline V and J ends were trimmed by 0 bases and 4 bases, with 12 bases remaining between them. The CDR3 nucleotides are TGCAGTGCTAGAGATCAGGGTCTGGCCTATGGCTACACCTTC. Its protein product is CSARDQGLAYGYTF.

The CDR3 bases are TGTGCCAGCAGCTTAGGCGCGGGGGCCGGGGAGACCCAGTACTTC. This translates into CASSLGAGAGETQYF. V is TRBV11-3 and J is TRBJ2-5, with D perhaps TRBD2 (7 bases). V was cut by 1 base and J by 5 bases, with 14 bases left in between. Germline V gives CDR1 SGHNT, CDR2 YENEEA. The CDR3 covers 15 residues.

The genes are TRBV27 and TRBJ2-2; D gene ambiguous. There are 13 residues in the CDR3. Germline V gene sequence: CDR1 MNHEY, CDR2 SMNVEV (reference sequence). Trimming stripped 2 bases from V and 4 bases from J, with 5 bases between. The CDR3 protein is CASSLGPTGELFF. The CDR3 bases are TGTGCCAGCAGTTTAGGTCCCACCGGGGAGCTGTTTTTT.

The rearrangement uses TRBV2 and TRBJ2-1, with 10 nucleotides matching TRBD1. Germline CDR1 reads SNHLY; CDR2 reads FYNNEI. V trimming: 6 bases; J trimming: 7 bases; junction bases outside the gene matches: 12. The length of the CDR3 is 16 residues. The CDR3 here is CASSAHRDRGLNEQFF. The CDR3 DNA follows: TGTGCCAGCAGCGCCCACCGGGACAGGGGATTAAATGAGCAGTTCTTC. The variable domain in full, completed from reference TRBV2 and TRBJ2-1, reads EPEVTQTPSHQVTQMGQEVILRCVPISNHLYFYWYRQILGQKVEFLVSFYNNEISEKSEIFDDQFSVERPDGSNFTLKIRSTKLEDSAMYFCASSAHRDRGLNEQFFGPGTRLTVL.

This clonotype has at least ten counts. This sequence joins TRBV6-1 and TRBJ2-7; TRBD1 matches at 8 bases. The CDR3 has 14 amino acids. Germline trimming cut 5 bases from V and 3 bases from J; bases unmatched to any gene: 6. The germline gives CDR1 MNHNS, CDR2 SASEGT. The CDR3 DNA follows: TGTGCCAGCAGTACAGCCGGGACAGGCTACGAGCAGTACTTC. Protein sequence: CASSTAGTGYEQYF.

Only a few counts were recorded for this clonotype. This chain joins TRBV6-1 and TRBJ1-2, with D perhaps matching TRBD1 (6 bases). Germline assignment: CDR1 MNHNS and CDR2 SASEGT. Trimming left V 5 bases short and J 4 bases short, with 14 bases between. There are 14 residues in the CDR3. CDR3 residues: CASSSEGGAYGYTF. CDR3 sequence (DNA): TGTGCCAGCAGTTCCGAGGGGGGCGCCTATGGCTACACCTTC.

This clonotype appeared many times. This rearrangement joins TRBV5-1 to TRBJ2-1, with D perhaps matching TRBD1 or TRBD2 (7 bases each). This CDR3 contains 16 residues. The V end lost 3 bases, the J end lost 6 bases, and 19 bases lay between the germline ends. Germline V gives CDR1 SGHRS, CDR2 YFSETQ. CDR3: CASSSGGLAATNEQFF. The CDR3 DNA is TGCGCCAGCAGCTCAGGGGGGCTAGCGGCCACCAATGAGCAGTTCTTC.